This TCR beta chain was captured by sequencing in a study of human T cells and chemical hapten exposure. The CDR3 is made up of 14 amino acids. Trimming stripped 0 bases from V and 4 bases from J, with 7 bases between. Germline V gene data show CDR1 as SGHNT and CDR2 as YYREEE (reference sequence). TCRdb itself ran the RACE reads through MiXCR, one entry per CDR3 protein. Among 150,000 to 200,000 distinct CDR3 sequences, about a quarter were seen once, and the ten largest hold 2% to 2.5%. Time point given: patch test 3, about 24 weeks after DPC sensitization. Treatment described: therapeutic diphenylcyclopropenone sensitization with weekly scalp DPC.

This receptor was taken from a woman younger than 30 with alopecia areata. Some clones in this sample may be carry-over from other donors' samples. V usage is TRBV5-4 and J usage is TRBJ1-4; no clear D. The sample in question was whole blood, obtained in connection with sensitization to the hapten diphenylcyclopropenone (DPC). The DNA of the CDR3 is TGTGCCAGCAGCTTGGACCAGTATAATGAAAAACTGTTTTTT. Encoded protein: CASSLDQYNEKLFF.